These 12 T cell receptor beta chains came from one sample sequenced in a study of blood T cell repertoires in COVID-19. Sequenced by immunoSEQ multiplex PCR; TCRdb stores in-frame clones only, minus some. The table shows 250,000 or so clones, with around 89% occurring only once. Sequencing was done on a sample of PBMCs or T cells enriched from blood (not recorded which). These receptors were obtained from a woman in her 30s with acute COVID-19.

In DNA, the CDR3 is TGCGCCAGCAGCCTCGGACAGGGGGCCTGGAATGAGCAGTTCTTC. It specifies CASSLGQGAWNEQFF. The V gene is TRBV5-1, the J gene TRBJ2-1, with 11 bases lining up with TRBD1. With 4 bases clipped from V and 7 bases from J, the junction kept 7 bases outside the gene matches. The germline V gene has CDR1 SGHRS and CDR2 YFSETQ. This CDR3 region has 15 residues. Drawing the rest from reference TRBV5-1 and TRBJ2-1, the complete variable domain is KAGVTQTPRYLIKTRGQQVTLSCSPISGHRSVSWYQQTPGQGLQFLFEYFSETQRNKGNFPGRFSGRQFSNSRSEMNVSTLELGDSALYLCASSLGQGAWNEQFFGPGTRLTVL.

In the case of this clone: This specimen includes other DNA sequences encoding the same CDR3. The rearrangement joins TRBV5-1 to TRBJ2-7; D perhaps matches TRBD2 (5 bases). V lost 5 bases and J 3 bases, leaving 6 bases between the germline ends. Germline CDR1 and CDR2: SGHRS and YFSETQ. The CDR3 is 11 residues long. Here the CDR3 DNA reads TGCGCCAGCAGACTAGGCTACGAGCAGTACTTC. Protein product: CASRLGYEQYF.

This clone occurred once. The chain links TRBV5-1 to TRBJ2-3; 9 bases agree with TRBD1. The V segment lost 1 base and the J segment 2 bases; nucleotides outside the gene matches: 17. The CDR3 sequence is 20 residues long. From germline, CDR1 is SGHRS and CDR2 YFSETQ. The CDR3 protein is CASSLTHSSQGANPTDTQYF. The CDR3 nucleotides are TGCGCCAGCAGCTTGACCCATTCCTCACAGGGGGCGAACCCCACAGATACGCAGTATTTT.

Concerning this clone: The sample contains more than one DNA sequence encoding this CDR3. This sequence joins TRBV5-5 and TRBJ1-1, with TRBD1 matching 10 bases. V lost 5 bases and J lost 0; bases outside the gene matches: 4. This CDR3 has 15 amino acids. The V gene's germline CDR1 is SGHKS and CDR2 YYEKEE (reference sequence). CDR3 sequence reads: CASSWDRGLNTEAFF. The DNA of the CDR3 is TGTGCCAGCAGTTGGGACAGGGGATTGAACACTGAAGCTTTCTTT. The whole variable domain, remainder taken from reference TRBV5-5 and TRBJ1-1, is DAGVTQSPTHLIKTRGQQVTLRCSPISGHKSVSWYQQVLGQGPQFIFQYYEKEERGRGNFPDRFSARQFPNYSSELNVNALLLGDSALYLCASSWDRGLNTEAFFGQGTRLTVV.

The rearrangement links TRBV11-3 to TRBJ1-3; maybe TRBD1 (6 bases). Germline V gives CDR1 SGHNT, CDR2 YENEEA. Between the trimmed V and J ends, which lost 1 base and 2 bases, there was a span of 6 bases. The CDR3 spans 14 residues. The CDR3 DNA reads as TGTGCCAGCAGCTTAGCAGGGGCTGGAAACACCATATATTTT. As protein: CASSLAGAGNTIYF.

The chain uses TRBV28 and TRBJ2-2; TRBD1 is a possible D gene (6 bases). This CDR3 has 15 amino acids. The germline gives CDR1 MDHEN, CDR2 SYDVKM. V lost 4 bases and J lost 2, with 11 bases in between. This CDR3 is CASSYREYNTGELFF. As DNA, the CDR3 is TGTGCCAGCAGTTACAGGGAATACAACACCGGGGAGCTGTTTTTT. Variable domain in full (rest from reference TRBV28 and TRBJ2-2): DVKVTQSSRYLVKRTGEKVFLECVQDMDHENMFWYRQDPGLGLRLIYFSYDVKMKEKGDIPEGYSVSREKKERFSLILESASTNQTSMYLCASSYREYNTGELFFGEGSRLTVL.

This chain uses TRBV24-1 with TRBJ2-1, with TRBD2 matching 8 bases. The CDR3 is 20 amino acids. After removal of 0 bases from V and 0 bases from J, the junction contained 12 bases not matched to a gene. From germline, CDR1 is KGHDR and CDR2 SFDVKD. The DNA for the CDR3 is TGTGCCACCAGTGATTTGGCAGCGGGAGCGTCTCCGAGCTCCTACAATGAGCAGTTCTTC. Amino acids: CATSDLAAGASPSSYNEQFF.

This chain connects TRBV15 to TRBJ2-7; D is possibly TRBD2 (5 bases). Trimming pared 8 bases from V and 0 bases from J, leaving 14 bases between. The length of the CDR3 is 14 residues. Germline V gene data show CDR1 as LNHNV and CDR2 as YYDKDF (reference sequence). The CDR3 sequence is CATSSGSNSYEQYF. The CDR3 DNA reads as TGTGCCACCTCGAGCGGCTCCAACTCCTACGAGCAGTACTTC.

This chain connects TRBV10-3 to TRBJ1-4; possible D gene TRBD1, 5 bases. V was clipped by 3 bases and J by 6 bases, with 8 bases between them. Looked up from germline, CDR1 is ENHRY and CDR2 is SYGVKD. The CDR3 loop spans 13 amino acids. The DNA for the CDR3 is TGTGCCATCAGTGACAGGGTCGATGAAAAACTGTTTTTT. It encodes CAISDRVDEKLFF.

DNA for the CDR3: TGTGCCAGTAGGACTAGCGGGGCTAGCACAGATACGCAGTATTTT. Translation: CASRTSGASTDTQYF. This sequence joins TRBV19 and TRBJ2-3; 11 bases align to TRBD2. V was pared by 6 bases and J by 0 bases, with 2 bases of the junction left unmatched. Germline V gene lookup returns CDR1 LNHDA and CDR2 SQIVND (reference sequence). This CDR3 has 15 residues.

This clone occurred many times. Other DNA sequences of this sample code for an identical CDR3. The V and J genes are TRBV27 and TRBJ1-2; 11 positions match TRBD1. CDR1 and CDR2 from the germline V gene are MNHEY and SMNVEV (reference sequence). V trimming: 4 bases; J trimming: 6 bases; junction bases outside the gene matches: 4. The CDR3 consists of 14 residues. CDR3 sequence (DNA): TGTGCCAGCAGTTGGACAGGGGGCACTGATGGCTACACCTTC. Residues: CASSWTGGTDGYTF.

The chain has TRBV18 and TRBJ2-1; 16 positions match TRBD2. Trimming at V came to 4 bases and at J to 6 bases, leaving 6 bases not matched to a gene. The CDR3 spans 17 residues. Germline V CDR1 and CDR2: KGHSH, LQKENI. Here the CDR3 reads CASSRGTSGRAGNEQFF. CDR3 in DNA: TGTGCCAGCTCACGCGGGACTAGCGGGAGGGCCGGCAATGAGCAGTTCTTC.